This is a list of T cell receptor beta chains from one sample in a study of T cells in Graves' hyperthyroidism and ophthalmopathy. Each CDR3 protein gets one entry after TCRdb re-called the multiplex PCR reads with MiXCR. The sample carries around 530,000 distinct CDR3 sequences, over 15% recorded once. The sample consisted of blood. The source is a woman younger than 30 with Graves' ophthalmopathy. The CDR3 runs from the conserved cysteine through the conserved F or W. A D gene is named only where the DNA matches it firmly. For some rows the clone size is stated as once, few or many, or as a class when expanded; others skip it.

>TRBV30|TRBJ1-5|few|TRBD1
TGTGCCTGGAGTGGACAGGGGGCAGACAATCAGCCCCAGCATTTT
CAWSGQGADNQPQHF
>TRBV11-3|TRBJ2-3|.|.
TGTGCCAGCAGCCTCGGGAAAGGCGGCCGGTCCACAGATACGCAGTATTTT
CASSLGKGGRSTDTQYF
>TRBV28|TRBJ2-3|few|TRBD1
TGTGCCAGCAGCTACCTGGACAGGGGTCGCGATACGCAGTATTTT
CASSYLDRGRDTQYF
>TRBV20-1|TRBJ1-6|.|.
TGCAGTGCCCTAGGGACGGGGGGTTCACCCCTCCACTTT
CSALGTGGSPLHF
>TRBV13|TRBJ1-6|many|.
TGTGCCAGCAGCGGTTTCGACAGGACTAATTCACCCCTCCACTTT
CASSGFDRTNSPLHF
>TRBV27|TRBJ1-1|few|.
TGTGCCAGCAGTTTGATCAGGGGCACTGAAGCTTTCTTT
CASSLIRGTEAFF
>TRBV29-1|TRBJ2-7|few|.
TGCAGCGTTGATAGTCCGTCTGGGGAGCAGTACTTC
CSVDSPSGEQYF
>TRBV12-3/TRBV12-4|TRBJ1-2|many|TRBD1
TGTGCCAGCAGTTTAAACAGGGGGCAACATGGCTACACCTTC
CASSLNRGQHGYTF
>TRBV11-2|TRBJ1-2|many|.
TGTGCCAGCAGCCGACTCACAGGAGACTATGGCTACACCTTC
CASSRLTGDYGYTF
>TRBV11-3|TRBJ1-5|few|.
TGTGCCAGCAGCTTAGGGACGGGGGTTCAGCCCCAGCATTTT
CASSLGTGVQPQHF
>TRBV6-1|TRBJ2-3|few|.
TGTGCCAGCAGACGAGCGGATACGCAGTATTTT
CASRRADTQYF
>TRBV12-3/TRBV12-4|TRBJ2-2|few|.
TGTGCCAGCCTACGTGCCGGGGAGCTGTTTTTT
CASLRAGELFF
>TRBV5-1|TRBJ1-2|few|TRBD1
TGTGCCAGCAGCTTGGTAGGGGACAGAAACTATGGCTACACCTTC
CASSLVGDRNYGYTF
>TRBV20-1|TRBJ2-1|many|TRBD2
TGCAGTGCTAGAGATCAAGGGCGGGGGGTAATCAATGAGCAGTTCTTC
CSARDQGRGVINEQFF
>TRBV20-1|TRBJ1-5|.|.
TGCAGTGCTAGAGAAAGGGACCCCGTGCGGCCCCAGCATTTT
CSARERDPVRPQHF
>TRBV7-9|TRBJ2-5|many|.
TGTGCCAGCAGCCCCCAGGAGAACAAAGAGACCCAGTACTTC
CASSPQENKETQYF
>TRBV7-2|TRBJ1-2|many|.
TGTGCCAGCAGCTCCTACAGCCCTAACTATGGCTACACCTTC
CASSSYSPNYGYTF
>TRBV29-1|TRBJ2-7|.|.
TGCAGCGTTGAAGATAAAGGTTACGAGCAGTACTTC
CSVEDKGYEQYF
>TRBV7-9|TRBJ2-2|many|.
TGTGCCAGCAGCTCCCCACCGTCCGCGAACACCGGGGAGCTGTTTTTT
CASSSPPSANTGELFF
>TRBV28|TRBJ1-4|many|.
TGTGCCAGCAGCACTTCGGAGGGCCGAGGGGCAACTAATGAAAAACTGTTTTTT
CASSTSEGRGATNEKLFF
>TRBV11-2|TRBJ2-3|many|.
TGTGCCAGCAGCCCCGTAAGAGGCCCAGATACGCAGTATTTT
CASSPVRGPDTQYF
>TRBV24-1|TRBJ1-5|many|TRBD1
TGTGCCACCAGTGATTTGGCTGGGACAGGTCATCAGCCCCAGCATTTT
CATSDLAGTGHQPQHF
>TRBV20-1|TRBJ2-7|few|.
TGCAGTGCTAGAGAGGTGGCGGGTCTTGACGAGCAGTACTTC
CSAREVAGLDEQYF
>TRBV27|TRBJ2-5|few|.
TGTGCCAGCAGTTGGTTGGGGGAGAAAGAGACCCAGTACTTC
CASSWLGEKETQYF
>TRBV7-9|TRBJ2-2|few|.
TGTGCCAACAGCTTAGTGACTCGGGGGACCGGGGAGCTGTTTTTT
CANSLVTRGTGELFF
>TRBV12-3/TRBV12-4|TRBJ1-2|.|TRBD1
TGTGCCAGCACCAAGGGACAGGGGGGACCCTATGGCTACACCTTC
CASTKGQGGPYGYTF
>TRBV11-2|TRBJ1-4|many|.
TGTGCCAGCAGCTTCGTAGGGGGGACAACTAATGAAAAACTGTTTTTT
CASSFVGGTTNEKLFF
>TRBV27|TRBJ1-5|many|.
TGTGCCAGCAGCCCCAGTGGGGGGTGGAATCAGCCCCAGCATTTT
CASSPSGGWNQPQHF
>TRBV3-1|TRBJ1-2|once|.
TGTGCCAGCAGCCAAGAAGCCTTTGGCGGGACTAACTATGGCTACACCTTC
CASSQEAFGGTNYGYTF
>TRBV6-1|TRBJ1-6|.|TRBD1
TGTGCCAGCAGTCAAACTGACAGGGAGGGCTCACCCCTCCACTTT
CASSQTDREGSPLHF
>TRBV5-1|TRBJ2-1|.|TRBD1
TGCGCCAGCAGCGCCGGGACAGACAATGAGCAGTTCTTC
CASSAGTDNEQFF
>TRBV9|TRBJ1-5|.|TRBD1
TGTGCCAGCAGCGAGGGGACAGTTAGCAATCAGCCCCAGCATTTT
CASSEGTVSNQPQHF
>TRBV14|TRBJ1-2|.|TRBD1
TGTGCCAGCAGCCAGGGGAAAACAGGGGACATCCTCTATGGCTACACCTTC
CASSQGKTGDILYGYTF
>TRBV5-6|TRBJ2-7|few|.
TGTGCCAGCAGCTCGGAAGGGACTTGGTACGAGGAGCAGTACTTC
CASSSEGTWYEEQYF
>TRBV11-3|TRBJ1-1|many|TRBD1
TGTGCCAGCAGCCCCGGGACAGGGGGGTTTAAAGACACTGAAGCTTTCTTT
CASSPGTGGFKDTEAFF
>TRBV7-9|TRBJ1-6|.|.
TGTGCCAGCAGCCGGGCTAGCGGTTCACCCCTCCACTTT
CASSRASGSPLHF
>TRBV14|TRBJ2-5|.|.
TGTGCCAGCAGCCAAATTGATCAAGAGACCCAGTACTTC
CASSQIDQETQYF
>TRBV6-2/TRBV6-3|TRBJ2-6|.|.
TGTGCCAGCAGTTACTCGGGCGACTCTGGGGCCAACGTCCTGACTTTC
CASSYSGDSGANVLTF
>TRBV12-3/TRBV12-4|TRBJ2-7|many|TRBD1
TGTGCCAGCAGTTTGACAGGGGGACAGGACGAGCAGTACTTC
CASSLTGGQDEQYF
>TRBV5-1|TRBJ2-1|.|.
TGCGCCAGCAGCTTGAGCTCAGGGTTTATGAATGAGCAGTTCTTC
CASSLSSGFMNEQFF
>TRBV5-8|TRBJ2-7|.|.
TGTGCCAGCAGCTTGGTAGCTAGCAGCACCTACGAGCAGTACTTC
CASSLVASSTYEQYF
>TRBV28|TRBJ2-7|many|TRBD1
TGTGCCAGCCTCAAGTACACAGGGGTCAGCTCCTACGAGCAGTACTTC
CASLKYTGVSSYEQYF
>TRBV20-1|TRBJ2-7|.|TRBD2
TGCAGTGCTAGAGATCCCCGGCTAGCGGGGCACGAGCAGTACTTC
CSARDPRLAGHEQYF
>TRBV4-1|TRBJ2-2|.|.
TGCGCCAGCAGCCGGAGGGTAAGGGGCTTGAACACCGGGGAGCTGTTTTTT
CASSRRVRGLNTGELFF
>TRBV15|TRBJ1-4|few|.
TGTGCCACCAGCAGAGATCCAGGGGAAAAACTGTTTTTT
CATSRDPGEKLFF